The T cell receptor beta chain described here comes from a study of early stage breast cancer tumors. Regarding the study as a whole: Tumor and normal breast were distinguished via blood comparison in about 90% of the 16 patients. Functional markers like CD4, CD8 and FOXP3 were missed in bulk sequencing.

To note about this clone: The antigen is unknown.

Each sample had two DNA replicates, roughly 0.5 ug blood or about 1.5 ug tissue. The repertoire was sequenced with immunoSEQ multiplex PCR; TCRdb's copy has only in-frame clones and lacks some. The sample has roughly 49,000 clones, about 77% seen once. The sequencing input was blood. The source of this sequence is a person aged 40 to 50 with breast cancer.

The CDR3 coding sequence is TGTGCCAGCAGTGAAGGGGACTTGGGGGAGACCCAGTACTTC. This codes for CASSEGDLGETQYF. The chain couples TRBV6-1 to TRBJ2-5, with D perhaps TRBD2 (6 bases). Trimming shortened V by 1 base and J by 5 bases, and 11 bases separated the two germline ends. Germline lookup yields CDR1 MNHNS and CDR2 SASEGT. The CDR3 runs to 14 residues.